Described below is a single T cell receptor beta chain sequence and its context. This sample was taken from a study of shared clonotypes between healthy human individuals. Sequencing was performed with immunoSEQ multiplex PCR; in TCRdb, only in-frame clones are kept and a portion is missing. This table has over a million clones, around 95% appearing once. This receptor was obtained from a young man in good health. Sample: naive CD4+ T cells sorted from blood. Subset of the sample: CD45RA+ positively selected.

In DNA, the CDR3 is TGTGCCAGTACCATGGGTTACAATGAGCAGTTCTTC. It specifies CASTMGYNEQFF. V is TRBV19 and J is TRBJ2-1; D is unclear. The germline V gene encodes CDR1 LNHDA and CDR2 SQIVND (reference sequence). This CDR3 region has 12 residues. Trimming shortened V by 7 bases and J by 4 bases, and 8 bases separated the two germline ends.